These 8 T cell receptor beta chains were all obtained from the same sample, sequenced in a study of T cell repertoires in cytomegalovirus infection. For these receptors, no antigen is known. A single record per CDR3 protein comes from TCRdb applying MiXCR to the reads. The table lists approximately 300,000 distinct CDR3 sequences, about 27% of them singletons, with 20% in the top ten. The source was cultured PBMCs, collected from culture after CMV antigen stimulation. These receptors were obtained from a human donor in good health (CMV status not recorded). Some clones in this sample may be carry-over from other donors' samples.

The CDR3 here is CASSSLGGRTTNEKLFF. The CDR3 DNA reads TGTGCCAGCAGCTCCCTTGGGGGTAGGACCACTAATGAAAAACTGTTTTTT. V gene TRBV7-8 combines with J gene TRBJ1-4; D perhaps matches TRBD1 (5 bases). With 4 bases removed from V and 2 bases from J, the gap between germline ends came to 17 bases. This CDR3 comprises 17 residues. Germline V lookup: CDR1 SGHVS, CDR2 FQNEAQ.

CDR3 protein: CASSPLKDTEGNEQFF. In nucleotides, the CDR3 is TGTGCCAGCTCACCACTCAAAGATACGGAAGGGAATGAGCAGTTCTTC. The J gene is TRBJ2-1, the V gene TRBV18; D ambiguous. Looked up from germline, CDR1 is KGHSH and CDR2 is LQKENI. V was shortened by 1 base and J by 7 bases, with 17 bases between the two germline ends. The CDR3 spans 16 residues.

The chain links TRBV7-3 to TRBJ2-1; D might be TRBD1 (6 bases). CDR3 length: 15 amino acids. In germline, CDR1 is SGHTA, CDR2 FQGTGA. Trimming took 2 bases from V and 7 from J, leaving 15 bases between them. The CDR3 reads CASSLGGPVVNEQFF. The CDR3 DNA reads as TGTGCCAGCAGCTTAGGGGGCCCGGTGGTTAATGAGCAGTTCTTC. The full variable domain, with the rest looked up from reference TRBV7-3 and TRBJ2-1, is GAGVSQTPSNKVTEKGKYVELRCDPISGHTALYWYRQSLGQGPEFLIYFQGTGAADDSGLPNDRFFAVRPEGSVSTLKIQRTERGDSAVYLCASSLGGPVVNEQFFGPGTRLTVL.

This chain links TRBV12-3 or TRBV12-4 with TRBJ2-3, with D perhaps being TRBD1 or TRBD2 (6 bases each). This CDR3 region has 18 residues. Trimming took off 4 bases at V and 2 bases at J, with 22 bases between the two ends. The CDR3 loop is CASSSTQGLTNPTDTQYF. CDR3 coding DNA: TGTGCCAGCAGTTCGACACAGGGACTCACTAACCCCACAGATACGCAGTATTTT.

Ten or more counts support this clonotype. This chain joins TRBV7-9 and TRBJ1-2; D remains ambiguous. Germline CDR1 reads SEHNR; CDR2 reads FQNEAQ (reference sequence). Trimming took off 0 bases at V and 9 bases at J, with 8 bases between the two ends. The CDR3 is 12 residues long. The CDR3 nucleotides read TGTGCCAGCAGCTTAGCTGGGAAAAGCTACACCTTC. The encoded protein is CASSLAGKSYTF.

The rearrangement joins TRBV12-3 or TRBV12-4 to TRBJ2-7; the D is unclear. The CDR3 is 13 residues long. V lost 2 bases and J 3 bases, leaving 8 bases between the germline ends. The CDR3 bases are TGTGCCAGCAGTTTAACCGGATTCTACGAGCAGTACTTC. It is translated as CASSLTGFYEQYF.

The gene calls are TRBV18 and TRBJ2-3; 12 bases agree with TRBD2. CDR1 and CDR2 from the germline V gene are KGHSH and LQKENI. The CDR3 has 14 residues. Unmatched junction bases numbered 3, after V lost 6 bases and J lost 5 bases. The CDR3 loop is CASSQGLAGDTQYF. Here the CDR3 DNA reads TGTGCCAGCTCCCAGGGACTAGCGGGAGATACGCAGTATTTT.

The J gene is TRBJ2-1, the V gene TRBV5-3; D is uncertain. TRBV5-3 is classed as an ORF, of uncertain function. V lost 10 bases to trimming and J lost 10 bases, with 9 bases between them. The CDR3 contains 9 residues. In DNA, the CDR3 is TGTGCCGCCTTGGGAGAGCAGTTCTTC. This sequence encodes CAALGEQFF.